A selection of T cell receptor beta chains follows, all from one sample in a study of cytomegalovirus exposure and HLA in healthy donors. Produced via immunoSEQ multiplex PCR; TCRdb's table is partial and in-frame only. Of around 130,000 clones listed, about 70% are singletons. Sequences were obtained from PBMCs. These receptors came from a woman aged 55-75 years in good health and CMV-seropositive. CDR3s leave out the opening cysteine and the closing phenylalanine or tryptophan.

v_call | cdr3_aa
TRBV2 | ASLTGAEAF
TRBV6-5 | ASSRRTGRTEAF
TRBV7-7 | ASSLRMGGIGETQY
TRBV5-4 | ASRRGGPQETQY
TRBV9 | ASSPLGDTREQY
TRBV4-1 | ASSQYNRVDEQY
TRBV7-9 | ASSLVLRAGTIY
TRBV6-1 | ATGGVGEKLF
TRBV18 | ASSPMNRGKQPQH
TRBV5-4 | ASSFGWEVNYGYT
TRBV18 | ASSPTGAYEQY
TRBV5-5 | ASSLEFGLFYEQY
TRBV12-5 | ASGLRLTTSYEQY
TRBV6-1 | ASMGGWGGNQPQH
TRBV5-4 | ASSLDREVRYGYT